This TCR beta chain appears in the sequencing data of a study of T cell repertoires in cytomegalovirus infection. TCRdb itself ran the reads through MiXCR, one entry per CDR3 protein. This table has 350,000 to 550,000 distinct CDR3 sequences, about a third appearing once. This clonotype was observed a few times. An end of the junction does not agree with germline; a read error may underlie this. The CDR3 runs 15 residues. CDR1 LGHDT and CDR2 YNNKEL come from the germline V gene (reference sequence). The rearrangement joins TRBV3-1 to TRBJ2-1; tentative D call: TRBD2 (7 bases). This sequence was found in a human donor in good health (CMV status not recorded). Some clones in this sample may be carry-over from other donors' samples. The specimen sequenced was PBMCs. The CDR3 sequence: CASTQRGASSNEQFF. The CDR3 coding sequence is TGTGCCAGCACCCAACGGGGGGCGAGCTCCAATGAGCAGTTCTTC.